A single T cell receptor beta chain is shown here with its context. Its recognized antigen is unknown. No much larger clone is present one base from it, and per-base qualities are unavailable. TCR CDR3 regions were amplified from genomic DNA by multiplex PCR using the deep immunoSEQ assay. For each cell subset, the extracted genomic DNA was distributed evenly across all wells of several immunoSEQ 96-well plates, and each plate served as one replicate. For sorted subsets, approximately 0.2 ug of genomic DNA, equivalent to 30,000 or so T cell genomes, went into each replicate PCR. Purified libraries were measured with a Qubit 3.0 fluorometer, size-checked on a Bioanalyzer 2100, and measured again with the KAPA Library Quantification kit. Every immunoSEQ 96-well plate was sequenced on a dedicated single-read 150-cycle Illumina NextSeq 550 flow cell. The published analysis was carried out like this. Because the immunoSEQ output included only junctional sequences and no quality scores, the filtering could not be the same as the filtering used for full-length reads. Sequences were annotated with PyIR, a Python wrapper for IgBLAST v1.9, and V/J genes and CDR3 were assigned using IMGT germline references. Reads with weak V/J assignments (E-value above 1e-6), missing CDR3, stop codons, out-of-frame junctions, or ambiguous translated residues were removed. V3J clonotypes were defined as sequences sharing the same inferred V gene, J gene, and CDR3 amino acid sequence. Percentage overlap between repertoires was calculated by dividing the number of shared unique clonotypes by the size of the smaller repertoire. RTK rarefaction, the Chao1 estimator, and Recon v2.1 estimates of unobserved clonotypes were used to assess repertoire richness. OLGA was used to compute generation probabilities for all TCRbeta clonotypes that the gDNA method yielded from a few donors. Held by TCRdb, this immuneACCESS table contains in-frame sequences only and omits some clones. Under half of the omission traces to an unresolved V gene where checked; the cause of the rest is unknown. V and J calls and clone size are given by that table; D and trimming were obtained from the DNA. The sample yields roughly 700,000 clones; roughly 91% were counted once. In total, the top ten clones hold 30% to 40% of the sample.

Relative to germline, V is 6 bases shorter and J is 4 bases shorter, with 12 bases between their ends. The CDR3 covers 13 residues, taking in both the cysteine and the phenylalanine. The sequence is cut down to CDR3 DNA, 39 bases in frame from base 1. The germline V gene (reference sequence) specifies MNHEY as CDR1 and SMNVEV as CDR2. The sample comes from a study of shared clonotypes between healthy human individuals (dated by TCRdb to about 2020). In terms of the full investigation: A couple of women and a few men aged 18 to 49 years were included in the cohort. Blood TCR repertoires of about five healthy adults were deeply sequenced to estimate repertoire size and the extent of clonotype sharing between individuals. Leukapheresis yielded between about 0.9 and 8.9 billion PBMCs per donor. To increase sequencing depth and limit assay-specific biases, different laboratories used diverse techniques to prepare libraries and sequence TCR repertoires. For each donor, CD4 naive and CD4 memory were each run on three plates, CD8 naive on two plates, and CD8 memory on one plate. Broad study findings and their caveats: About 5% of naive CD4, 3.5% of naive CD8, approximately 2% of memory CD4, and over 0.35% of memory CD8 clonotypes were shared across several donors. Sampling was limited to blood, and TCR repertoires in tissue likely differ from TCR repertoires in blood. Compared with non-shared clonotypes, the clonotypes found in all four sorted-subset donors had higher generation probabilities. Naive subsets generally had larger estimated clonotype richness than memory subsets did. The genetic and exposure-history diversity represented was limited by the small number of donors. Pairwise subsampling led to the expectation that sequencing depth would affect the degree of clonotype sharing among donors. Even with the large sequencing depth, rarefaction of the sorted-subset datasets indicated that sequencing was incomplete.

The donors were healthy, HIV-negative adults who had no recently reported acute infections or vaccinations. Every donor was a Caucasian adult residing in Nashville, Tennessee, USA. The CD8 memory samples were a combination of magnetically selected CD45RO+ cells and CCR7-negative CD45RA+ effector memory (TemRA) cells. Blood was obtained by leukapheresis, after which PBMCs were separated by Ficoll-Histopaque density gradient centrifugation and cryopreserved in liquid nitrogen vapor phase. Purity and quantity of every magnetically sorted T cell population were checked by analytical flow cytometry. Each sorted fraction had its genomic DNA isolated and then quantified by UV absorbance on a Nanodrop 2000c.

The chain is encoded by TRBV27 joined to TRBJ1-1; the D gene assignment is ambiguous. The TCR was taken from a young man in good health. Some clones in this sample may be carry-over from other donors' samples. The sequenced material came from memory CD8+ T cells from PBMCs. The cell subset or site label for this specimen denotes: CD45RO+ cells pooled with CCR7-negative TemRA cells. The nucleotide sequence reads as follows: TGTGCCAGCAGCCCGGCTTGGAGCACTGAAGCTTTCTTT. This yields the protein CASSPAWSTEAFF.